This TCR beta chain was sequenced during a study of blood T cell repertoires in COVID-19. Study as a whole: Italy, Spain and the United States were the sources of the convalescent and acute COVID-19 samples.

A single count supports this clone. Methods used by the authors: Amplification with reference gene primers provided the estimates of nucleated cell counts. Repertoires were generated with immunoSEQ multiplex PCR, while TCRdb's copy carries only in-frame clones and drops some. V, J and clone size derive from that table, while D and trimming were established from the DNA sequence. The repertoire holds a few hundred thousand clones, with 88% as singletons. Sequenced input: peripheral blood. The receptor was isolated from a man in his fifties or sixties who had recovered from COVID-19.

CDR3 protein: CSVERGSNYGYTF. CDR3 sequence (DNA): TGCAGCGTTGAAAGGGGCTCGAACTATGGCTACACCTTC. The chain links TRBV29-1 to TRBJ1-2, with D possibly matching TRBD1 (5 bases). Germline loops: CDR1 SQVTM, CDR2 ANQGSEA. Between the trimmed V and J ends, which lost 2 bases and 2 bases, there was a span of 9 bases. The CDR3 loop spans 13 amino acids.